Following are 5 T cell receptor beta chains from one sample sequenced in a study of ipilimumab plus nivolumab after autologous stem cell transplantation. Clones were sequenced by immunoSEQ multiplex PCR, and TCRdb holds only the in-frame ones, with some missing. The sample shows about 40,000 clones, 90% to 95% of them seen only once. Sequenced material: PBMCs, taken in a trial of ipilimumab plus nivolumab as post-transplant consolidation. The source of these receptors is a male donor with multiple myeloma.

This sequence joins TRBV9 and TRBJ1-3; weak D call: TRBD1 (5 bases). Germline assignment: CDR1 SGDLS and CDR2 YYNGEE. Trimming took 0 bases from V and 0 from J, leaving 7 bases between them. The CDR3 has 15 residues. The CDR3 spells CASSVGDHSGNTIYF. In DNA, the CDR3 is TGTGCCAGCAGCGTAGGGGACCACTCTGGAAACACCATATATTTT. The full variable domain, its missing parts supplied by reference TRBV9 and TRBJ1-3, is DSGVTQTPKHLITATGQRVTLRCSPRSGDLSVYWYQQSLDQGLQFLIQYYNGEERAKGNILERFSAQQFPDLHSELNLSSLELGDSALYFCASSVGDHSGNTIYFGEGSWLTVV.

This clone was seen only a few times. CDR3 sequence (DNA): TGTGCCAGCAGCCAAGATAGGGGCAGGGCTAAGGACATTCAGTACTTC. Protein sequence: CASSQDRGRAKDIQYF. This rearrangement joins TRBV4-2 to TRBJ2-4, with a possible D match to TRBD1 (5 bases). Trimming stripped 0 bases from V and 8 bases from J, with 17 bases between. CDR1 LGHNA and CDR2 YNFKEQ come from the germline V gene. This CDR3 spans 16 amino acids.

This sequence joins TRBV2 and TRBJ2-1, with 10 positions matching TRBD1. V gave up 7 bases and J gave up 6 bases; unmatched junction bases: 12. Germline CDR1 reads SNHLY; CDR2 reads FYNNEI. The CDR3 loop spans 16 amino acids. CDR3 amino acids: CASIRDRGPRGNEQFF. As DNA, the CDR3 is TGTGCCAGCATTAGGGACAGGGGACCTCGAGGCAATGAGCAGTTCTTC.

The CDR3 loop reads CASTTEWREGIDTQYF. The CDR3 DNA reads TGTGCCAGCACCACCGAGTGGCGGGAAGGAATAGATACGCAGTATTTT. V gene TRBV28 combines with J gene TRBJ2-3, with D perhaps matching TRBD2 (6 bases). Germline lookup yields CDR1 MDHEN and CDR2 SYDVKM. The CDR3 loop spans 16 amino acids. The V gene lost 7 bases and the J gene lost 5 bases, with 22 bases spanning the gap. Full variable domain (missing parts from reference TRBV28 and TRBJ2-3): DVKVTQSSRYLVKRTGEKVFLECVQDMDHENMFWYRQDPGLGLRLIYFSYDVKMKEKGDIPEGYSVSREKKERFSLILESASTNQTSMYLCASTTEWREGIDTQYFGPGTRLTVL.

This clone occurred once. J is TRBJ2-2 and V is TRBV4-1; D might be TRBD2 (5 bases). CDR3 size: 18 residues. V gave up 0 bases and J gave up 2 bases, with 16 bases separating them. Germline-derived CDR1 and CDR2 are MGHRA and YSYEKL. Written as DNA, the CDR3 is TGCGCCAGCAGCCAAGATTGGAGGACGCTCGCTAACACCGGGGAGCTGTTTTTT. Translated, it gives CASSQDWRTLANTGELFF.